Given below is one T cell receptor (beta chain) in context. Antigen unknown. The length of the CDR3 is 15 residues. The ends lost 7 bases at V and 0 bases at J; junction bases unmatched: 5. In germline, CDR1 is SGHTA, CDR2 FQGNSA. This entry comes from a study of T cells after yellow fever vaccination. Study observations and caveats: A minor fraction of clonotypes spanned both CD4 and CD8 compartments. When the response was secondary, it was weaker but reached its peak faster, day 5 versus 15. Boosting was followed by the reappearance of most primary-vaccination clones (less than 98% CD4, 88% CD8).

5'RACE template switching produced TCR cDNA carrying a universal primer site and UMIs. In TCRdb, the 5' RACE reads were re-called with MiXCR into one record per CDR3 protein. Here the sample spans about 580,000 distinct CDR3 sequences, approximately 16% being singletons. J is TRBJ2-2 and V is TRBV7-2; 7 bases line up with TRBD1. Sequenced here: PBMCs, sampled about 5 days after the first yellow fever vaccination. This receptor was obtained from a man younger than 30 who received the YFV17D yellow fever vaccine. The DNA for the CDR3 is TGTGCCAGCAACCCAACAGGGGCGAACACCGGGGAGCTGTTTTTT. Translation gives CASNPTGANTGELFF.